This TCR beta chain was recorded in a study of T cells in Graves' hyperthyroidism and ophthalmopathy. This clonotype was seen repeatedly, ten times or more. The antigen is unknown. Researchers barred patients who had uncontrolled infection, other autoimmune disease, pregnancy or lactation. The source of the PBMCs was around 10 ml of fresh peripheral blood. Study-level points and caveats: Most clonotypes expanded in thyroid above 0.001 were likewise present in blood. A model built on 13 V-J features separated ophthalmopathy from stable hyperthyroidism.

Amplification yielded TCR beta CDR3 regions, with RNA transcripts as the source. HTBI primers were the set used in a first-round RT-PCR of the TCR CDR3. TCRdb called the multiplex PCR reads again in MiXCR, with one record for every CDR3 protein. The sample carries 700,000 or so distinct CDR3 sequences, roughly 15% recorded once. Germline loops: CDR1 ENHRY, CDR2 SYGVKD. Trimming cost V 2 bases and J 4 bases, with 17 bases left between them. CDR3 size: 16 residues. The chain has TRBV10-3 and TRBJ1-1; D is uncertain. This clonotype originated in a man aged 18 to 30 with Graves' hyperthyroidism. The sequencing sample was made of blood. The CDR3, as DNA: TGTGCCATCAGTGAGGAAGGGTCGGGTTTGGCCACTGAAGCTTTCTTT. Protein: CAISEEGSGLATEAFF.